The rows below give T cell receptor beta chains drawn from one sample of a study of technical replicates of blood from several donors. Assay used: immunoSEQ multiplex PCR; TCRdb lists only in-frame clones, some missing. The sample has 9,500 to 15,000 clones; 92% are singletons. The sample was PBMCs. These receptors all come from a human donor in good health. Both conserved end residues are part of each CDR3. A D gene is named only where the DNA matches it firmly. Clone size is not always given. Where it is, it says once, few, many or a class for expanded clones.

CDR3 protein | CDR3 DNA | V gene | clone size | J gene | D gene
CASSEGQGARETQYF | TGTGCCAGCAGTGAAGGACAGGGGGCGCGTGAGACCCAGTACTTC | TRBV25-1 | - | TRBJ2-5 | TRBD1
CASSPLDFQPQHF | TGTGCCAGCTCTCCCCTAGATTTTCAGCCCCAGCATTTT | TRBV18 | - | TRBJ1-5 | -
CASSLGLATGANVLTF | TGTGCCAGCAGCTTGGGGCTAGCGACTGGGGCCAACGTCCTGACTTTC | TRBV5-6 | once | TRBJ2-6 | -
CASTGTGVSTQYF | TGTGCCAGCACCGGGACAGGAGTGTCGACCCAGTACTTC | TRBV19 | once | TRBJ2-5 | TRBD1
CASSYSGLRSDTQYF | TGTGCCAGCAGTTACTCGGGACTCCGATCAGATACGCAGTATTTT | TRBV6-5 | once | TRBJ2-3 | -
CASSIVGQVNTEAFF | TGTGCCAGTAGTATAGTGGGGCAGGTGAACACTGAAGCTTTCTTT | TRBV19 | - | TRBJ1-1 | -
CASSLRFAAGYEQYF | TGTGCCAGCAGCTTACGCTTCGCGGCGGGCTACGAGCAGTACTTC | TRBV7-8 | - | TRBJ2-7 | -
CASSYSTGTGTDEQYF | TGTGCCAGCAGTTACTCGACCGGGACAGGGACTGACGAGCAGTACTTC | TRBV6-5 | - | TRBJ2-7 | TRBD1
CASSYNRGDLVF | TGTGCCAGCAGTTACAATCGGGGTGACTTAGTCTTC | TRBV6-5 | - | TRBJ2-7 | -
CASSVEASGRETQYF | TGTGCCAGCAGCGTAGAGGCTAGCGGGAGGGAGACCCAGTACTTC | TRBV9 | - | TRBJ2-5 | TRBD2
CTSSQGTSGNTGELFF | TGCACCAGCAGCCAAGGGACTAGCGGGAACACCGGGGAGCTGTTTTTT | TRBV1 | - | TRBJ2-2 | -